This entry describes one T cell receptor beta chain. This CDR3 region has 13 residues. Between the trimmed V and J ends, which lost 5 bases and 1 base, there was a span of 8 bases. Germline lookup yields CDR1 SGHTA and CDR2 FQGNSA. The data belong to a study of control samples from healthy donors and cancer patients. Assay: immunoSEQ multiplex PCR; the TCRdb copy retains only in-frame clones and omits some. This table holds about 410,000 clones, approximately 90% found once. The chain recombines TRBV7-2 with TRBJ1-1; D is ambiguous. Sequenced input: PBMCs. The sequence was collected from a man aged 40-55 years with head and neck cancer. CDR3 coding DNA: TGTGCCAGCAGCGTCCGGGCGAACACTGAAGCTTTCTTT. Its translation is CASSVRANTEAFF.